The rows below give T cell receptor beta chains drawn from one sample of a study of regulatory T cells in long-lasting Graves disease. TCRdb reprocessed the multiplex PCR reads with MiXCR, giving one entry per CDR3 protein. The repertoire includes 400,000 to 450,000 distinct CDR3 sequences, about a quarter of them detected once, and roughly 26% sits in the top ten. The source was peripheral blood mononuclear cells (PBMCs), collected when the disease was refractory, from a patient treated with antithyroid drugs. These receptor sequences come from a female donor with Graves disease. CDR3s include the opening cysteine and the closing phenylalanine or tryptophan. The D gene is left open where the match is weak. The size of a clone is reported for some rows only, either as once, few or many, or as a class for expanded clones.

clone_size,j_call,v_call,d_call,cdr3_nt,cdr3_aa
many,TRBJ2-7,TRBV6-1,NA,TGTGCCAGCAGTCCCTATGCTAGCGCGTCCTACGAGCAGTACTTC,CASSPYASASYEQYF
many,TRBJ2-2,TRBV27,NA,TGTGCCAGCAGCTTCACTGGCGGGCGGAGGGCCGGGGAGCTGTTTTTT,CASSFTGGRRAGELFF
few,TRBJ2-2,TRBV12-3/TRBV12-4,NA,TGTGCCAGCAGTTTAGGACACAGGGATGGTAACCGGGAACGGGCCCCCGGGGAGCTGTTTTTT,CASSLGHRDGNRERAPGELFF
NA,TRBJ1-5,TRBV28,NA,TGTGCCAGCAGTTCCGGGGGGCGCGATCAGCCCCAGCATTTT,CASSSGGRDQPQHF
NA,TRBJ2-3,TRBV5-6,TRBD1,TGTGCCAGCAGCTTGCGGACAGGAACCACAGATACGCAGTATTTT,CASSLRTGTTDTQYF
many,TRBJ1-2,TRBV2,TRBD1,TGTGCCAGCAAGCCTCGTGCTTCAGGACAGGGGGCATTAAGCTATGGCTACACCTTC,CASKPRASGQGALSYGYTF
NA,TRBJ1-3,TRBV2,NA,TGTGCCAGCATTCTCCAACAGGGTGGGCGCGGAAACACCATATATTTT,CASILQQGGRGNTIYF
NA,TRBJ2-5,TRBV7-9,NA,TGTGCCAGCAGCTTATGGGGGTCGGGGCAAAGAGAGACCCAGTACTTC,CASSLWGSGQRETQYF
NA,TRBJ1-1,TRBV6-2/TRBV6-3,NA,TGTGCCAGCATCCCCGTGTTGGGGGTGAACACTGAAGCTTTCTTT,CASIPVLGVNTEAFF
NA,TRBJ2-1,TRBV20-1,TRBD2,TGCAGTGCTAGGACTAGCGGGAGGGCCCTCTCCTACAATGAGCAGTTCTTC,CSARTSGRALSYNEQFF
few,TRBJ2-1,TRBV2,TRBD1,TGTGCCAGCAGACACTGGGACAGCCAACAAGAGCAGTTCTTC,CASRHWDSQQEQFF
NA,TRBJ2-2,TRBV5-4,NA,TGTGCCAGCAGCTTGGTCCTCCCTATGAACACCGGGGAGCTGTTTTTT,CASSLVLPMNTGELFF
many,TRBJ2-1,TRBV7-2,NA,TGTGCCAGCAGCCCCTCCTACAATGAGCAGTTCTTC,CASSPSYNEQFF
many,TRBJ2-7,TRBV2,TRBD2,TGTGCCAGCAGAGCGGGGACTAGTCGGTACGAGCAGTACTTC,CASRAGTSRYEQYF
many,TRBJ2-7,TRBV20-1,NA,TGCAGTGCTAGTCTGGCAAGAGAGTCACGCGAGCAGTACTTC,CSASLARESREQYF
NA,TRBJ1-2,TRBV5-4,NA,TGTGCCAACAAAGATCCTAACTATGGCTACACCTTC,CANKDPNYGYTF
NA,TRBJ2-3,TRBV29-1,NA,TGCAGCGTTGAGGGGGGTTTCACAGATACGCAGTATTTT,CSVEGGFTDTQYF
NA,TRBJ1-1,TRBV18,NA,TGTGCCAGCTCACCCCCTAAAGGGGAAAACACTGAAGCTTTCTTT,CASSPPKGENTEAFF
NA,TRBJ1-1,TRBV20-1,NA,TGCAGTGCTAGGATGTTCCCGAAGGACACTGAAGCTTTCTTT,CSARMFPKDTEAFF
NA,TRBJ2-7,TRBV19,TRBD2,TGTGCCAGTAGTATCATCATAGCGGGTGCCGGCGGGCAGTACTTC,CASSIIIAGAGGQYF
few,TRBJ1-1,TRBV30,NA,TGTGCCTGGACAGGGGATAGGACTGAAGCTTTCTTT,CAWTGDRTEAFF